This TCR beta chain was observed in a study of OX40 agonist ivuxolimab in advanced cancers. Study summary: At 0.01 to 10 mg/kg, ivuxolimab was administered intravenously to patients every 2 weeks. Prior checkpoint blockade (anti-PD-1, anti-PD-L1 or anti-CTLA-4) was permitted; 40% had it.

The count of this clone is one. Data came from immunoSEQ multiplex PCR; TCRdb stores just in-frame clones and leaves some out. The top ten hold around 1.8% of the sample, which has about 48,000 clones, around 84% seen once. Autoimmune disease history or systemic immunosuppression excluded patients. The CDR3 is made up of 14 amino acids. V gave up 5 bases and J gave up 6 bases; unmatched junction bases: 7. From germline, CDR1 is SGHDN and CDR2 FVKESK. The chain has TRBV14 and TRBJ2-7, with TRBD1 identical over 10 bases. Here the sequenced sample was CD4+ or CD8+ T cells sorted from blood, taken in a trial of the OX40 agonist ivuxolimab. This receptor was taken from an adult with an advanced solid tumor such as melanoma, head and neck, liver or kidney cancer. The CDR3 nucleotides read TGTGCCAGCAGCACCGGGACAGGGGCCCCCGAGCAGTACTTC. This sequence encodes CASSTGTGAPEQYF.